This T cell receptor (beta chain) appears in the sequencing data of a study of blood T cell repertoires in COVID-19. Overall study context: Whether acute or convalescent, the COVID-19 samples came from the United States, Italy and Spain. Sources were T cells, B-cell-depleted T cells, or PBMCs; the material itself was cDNA or gDNA.

Original methodology: It was from reference gene primer amplification that nucleated cell counts were estimated. The assay was immunoSEQ multiplex PCR, and TCRdb's table has in-frame clones only and misses some. V and J calls and clone size are as listed in that table; D and trimming were resolved from the DNA. The profile shows about 47,000 clones, approximately 84% of them singletons. The V end was cut by 4 bases, the J end by 0 bases, with 31 bases between. This CDR3 has 21 residues. Germline CDR1 reads PRHDT; CDR2 reads FYEKMQ (reference sequence). This chain joins TRBV13 and TRBJ2-7; tentatively, D is TRBD1 (6 bases). The receptor's source is a man in his fifties with acute or convalescent COVID-19. Sequencing was performed on peripheral blood. For the CDR3, the DNA is TGTGCCAGCAGCTCACTTAGGATCATGGAGCAGGGGAATTTGACCTCCTACGAGCAGTACTTC. Translating it yields CASSSLRIMEQGNLTSYEQYF.